Following are 18 T cell receptor beta chains from one sample sequenced in a study of radiation and T cells in renal cell carcinoma. TCRdb keeps only in-frame clones here, not all; method: immunoSEQ multiplex PCR. The sample lists about 7,900 clones; less than 70% were seen once. The treatment was: treatment-naive control, cytoreductive nephrectomy. Sequenced material: tumor tissue, taken from a patient whose treatment was nephrectomy without radiotherapy. All receptors come from a woman aged 70-85 years with renal cell carcinoma.

V gene TRBV10-1 combines with J gene TRBJ2-5; D perhaps matches TRBD1 (6 bases). The germline gives CDR1 WNHNN, CDR2 SYGVQD (reference sequence). This CDR3 is built from 16 residues. Trimming removed 3 bases from V and 5 bases from J, with 19 bases in between. CDR3 nucleotide sequence: TGCGCCAGCAGTGATTCTGACCTACAGGGTATGGAGACCCAGTACTTC. Its translation: CASSDSDLQGMETQYF.

The rearrangement uses TRBV10-3 and TRBJ2-3; 9 nucleotides match TRBD1. This CDR3 has 18 amino acids. V dropped 2 bases and J dropped 2; count of bases not matched to a gene: 11. From germline, CDR1 is ENHRY and CDR2 SYGVKD. CDR3 in DNA: TGTGCCATCAGTGAGCCGGGACAGGGCTACCCATTCACAGATACGCAGTATTTT. Amino acids: CAISEPGQGYPFTDTQYF.

This rearrangement joins TRBV7-8 to TRBJ1-3; D is unresolved. Between the trimmed V and J ends, which lost 2 bases and 0 bases, there was a span of 14 bases. This CDR3 has 17 amino acids. Germline-derived CDR1 and CDR2 are SGHVS and FQNEAQ. DNA of the CDR3: TGTGCCAGCAGCTTAACACGGGAATTAGTCTCTGGAAACACCATATATTTT. This translates into CASSLTRELVSGNTIYF.

The V call is TRBV7-3, the J call TRBJ2-1; 7 bases map to TRBD2. Per the germline V gene, CDR1 is SGHTA and CDR2 is FQGTGA. CDR3 length: 15 amino acids. Trimming took 1 base from V and 2 from J; bases not matched to a gene: 2. CDR3 bases: TGTGCCAGCAGCTTAAAAGCGGGAACCTACAATGAGCAGTTCTTC. Translating gives CASSLKAGTYNEQFF.

The genes are TRBV7-8 and TRBJ2-3; 7 nucleotides line up with TRBD2. J lost 3 bases, V lost 2 bases, and 8 bases had no gene match. CDR3 size: 16 residues. Germline CDR1 reads SGHVS; CDR2 reads FQNEAQ. The CDR3: CASSLNREGGTDTQYF. The CDR3 DNA reads as TGTGCCAGCAGCTTAAATCGTGAGGGAGGGACAGATACGCAGTATTTT.

This clone was counted a few times. The CDR3 nucleotides read TGTGCCAGCAGCTCCGACAGGGGCGCACACGAGCAGTACTTC. It is translated as CASSSDRGAHEQYF. V is TRBV5-6 and J is TRBJ2-7; 8 bases match TRBD1. The CDR3 length is 14 residues. CDR1 is SGHDT, CDR2 YYEEEE, per germline. V was clipped by 3 bases and J by 5 bases; unmatched bases: 7.

The gene calls are TRBV10-3 and TRBJ1-1, with D possibly matching TRBD1 (6 bases). Trimming stripped 10 bases from V and 1 base from J, with 16 bases between. Germline lookup yields CDR1 ENHRY and CDR2 SYGVKD. The CDR3 has 14 amino acids. CDR3: CATQLQGKNTEAFF. In DNA form, the CDR3 reads TGTGCCACCCAGCTACAGGGTAAGAACACTGAAGCTTTCTTT.

The chain couples TRBV6-6 to TRBJ1-2, with D perhaps TRBD1 (5 bases). The CDR3 sequence is 13 residues long. V dropped 6 bases and J dropped 3 bases, with 11 bases sitting between them. Germline V gives CDR1 MNHNY, CDR2 SVGAGI (reference sequence). Here the CDR3 DNA reads TGTGCCAGCAGAACTACAGGTGACTATGGCTACACCTTC. This translates into CASRTTGDYGYTF.

The J gene is TRBJ2-5, the V gene TRBV9, with 8 bases aligning to TRBD2. Germline V gene sequence: CDR1 SGDLS, CDR2 YYNGEE. The CDR3 length is 14 residues. Trimming cost V 5 bases and J 5 bases; bases outside gene matches: 8. The CDR3: CASRTGGDRETQYF. The CDR3 region has the DNA TGTGCCAGCAGGACGGGAGGGGATCGGGAGACCCAGTACTTC.

The genes are TRBV6-4 and TRBJ2-2; D perhaps matches TRBD2 (6 bases). The CDR3 totals 15 residues. Germline values: CDR1 MRHNA, CDR2 SNTAGT. The V and J ends lost 4 bases and 4 bases respectively, with 13 bases between them. The CDR3 spells CASSVLAGLTGELFF. The CDR3 nucleotides read TGTGCCAGCAGTGTTTTGGCGGGGCTCACCGGGGAGCTGTTTTTT.

J is TRBJ1-2 and V is TRBV4-3, with D uncertain. The CDR3 has 17 amino acids. Germline V gene data show CDR1 as LGHNA and CDR2 as YSLEER. V was pared by 0 bases and J by 2 bases, with 16 bases between. As DNA, the CDR3 is TGCGCCAGCAGCCAAGACCTTGGGAGAGGCTCGAACTATGGCTACACCTTC. Protein sequence: CASSQDLGRGSNYGYTF.

This clone was observed a few times. This sequence joins TRBV2 and TRBJ1-2; 9 nucleotides agree with TRBD1. This CDR3 region has 14 residues. CDR1 and CDR2 (germline): SNHLY, FYNNEI. With 4 bases clipped from V and 6 bases from J, the junction kept 6 bases outside the gene matches. For the CDR3, the DNA is TGTGCCAGCAGTGGTCCCGGGACAGGGAATGGCTACACCTTC. Translating it yields CASSGPGTGNGYTF.

This sequence joins TRBV11-1 and TRBJ2-1; D not resolved. CDR3 length equals 15 residues. Looked up from germline, CDR1 is SGHAT and CDR2 is FQDESV (reference sequence). Deletions cut 2 bases from V and 0 bases from J, with 8 bases between. CDR3 in amino acids: CASSLSSSSYNEQFF. The DNA for the CDR3 is TGTGCCAGCAGCTTAAGCTCAAGCTCCTACAATGAGCAGTTCTTC.

In regard to this clone: One end of the junction varies from germline; a read error may be responsible. V usage is TRBV4-3 and J usage is TRBJ1-2; D is ambiguous. The CDR3 is 13 amino acids. Germline CDR1 is LGHNA and CDR2 is YSLEER. The CDR3 loop is CASSRDRTPPRAF. The CDR3, as DNA: TGCGCCAGCAGCCGTGATCGTACACCACCACGGGCCTTC.

The chain links TRBV6-1 to TRBJ1-3; D is unclear. This CDR3 contains 15 residues. V lost 3 bases and J 0 bases, leaving 9 bases between the germline ends. CDR1 is MNHNS, CDR2 SASEGT, per germline. The CDR3 bases are TGTGCCAGCAGTGAGGGTGTGAGCTCTGGAAACACCATATATTTT. Translating gives CASSEGVSSGNTIYF.

The chain links TRBV15 to TRBJ2-3; TRBD1 matches at 7 bases. Trimming at V came to 0 bases and at J to 5 bases, leaving 2 bases not matched to a gene. Germline CDR1 reads LNHNV; CDR2 reads YYDKDF (reference sequence). CDR3 length: 14 amino acids. DNA of the CDR3: TGTGCCACCAGCAGAGAACAGGGGATAGATACGCAGTATTTT. This sequence encodes CATSREQGIDTQYF.

The V gene is TRBV19, the J gene TRBJ1-5; unclear D gene. Germline CDR1 LNHDA, CDR2 SQIVND (reference sequence). Trimming shortened V by 3 bases and J by 7 bases, and 10 bases separated the two germline ends. The CDR3 loop spans 13 amino acids. The chain's CDR3 is CASSMRNSQPQHF. The CDR3 DNA reads TGTGCCAGTAGTATGAGAAACAGCCAGCCCCAGCATTTT.

The gene calls are TRBV19 and TRBJ1-1; the match to TRBD1 covers 11 bases. This CDR3 region has 14 residues. Germline values: CDR1 LNHDA, CDR2 SQIVND (reference sequence). Trimming removed 5 bases from V and 5 bases from J; junction bases left unmatched: 4. The CDR3 DNA is TGTGCCAGTAGTGGACAGGGGGCGCGAACTGAAGCTTTCTTT. Protein sequence: CASSGQGARTEAFF.